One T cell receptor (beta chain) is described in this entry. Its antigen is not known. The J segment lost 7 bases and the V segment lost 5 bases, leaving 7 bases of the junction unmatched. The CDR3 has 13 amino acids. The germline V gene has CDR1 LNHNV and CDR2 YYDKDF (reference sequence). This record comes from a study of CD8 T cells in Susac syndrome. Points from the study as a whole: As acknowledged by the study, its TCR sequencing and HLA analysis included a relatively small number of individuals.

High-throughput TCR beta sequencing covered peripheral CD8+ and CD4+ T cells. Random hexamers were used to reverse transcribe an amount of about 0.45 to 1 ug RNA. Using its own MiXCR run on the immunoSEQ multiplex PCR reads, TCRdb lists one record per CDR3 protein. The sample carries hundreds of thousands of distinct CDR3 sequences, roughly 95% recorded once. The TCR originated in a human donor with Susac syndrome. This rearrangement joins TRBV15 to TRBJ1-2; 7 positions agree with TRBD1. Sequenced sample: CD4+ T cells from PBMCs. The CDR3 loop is CATSYTGVSGYTF. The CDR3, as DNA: TGTGCCACCAGCTATACAGGGGTCAGTGGCTACACCTTC.